Listed here are 22 T cell receptor beta chains from one sample, sequenced in a study of a mutant IDH1 vaccine in newly diagnosed glioma. Time point noted: week 11, during vaccination. All doses held 300 ug of mutant IDH1 20-mer peptide, with topical imiquimod. Assay: immunoSEQ multiplex PCR; the TCRdb copy retains only in-frame clones and omits some. This table holds 55,000 to 65,000 clones, about 84% found once. What these receptors recognize is not known. The material was PBMCs, obtained from a glioma patient whose treatment included an IDH1 peptide vaccine. The receptors stem from a man aged 25 to 40 with glioma.

A single count supports this clone. The chain couples TRBV9 to TRBJ2-2; 8 bases match TRBD2. From germline, CDR1 is SGDLS and CDR2 YYNGEE. The CDR3 runs to 13 residues. The V segment lost 5 bases and the J segment 6 bases; nucleotides outside the gene matches: 3. In DNA, the CDR3 is TGTGCCAGCAGTCTTAGCGGGGCCGGGGAGCTGTTTTTT. Its translation is CASSLSGAGELFF.

V usage is TRBV28 and J usage is TRBJ1-1; D is unresolved. The ends were cut back, 1 base at V and 2 bases at J, with 5 bases in the middle. From germline, CDR1 is MDHEN and CDR2 SYDVKM. This CDR3 has 13 amino acids. This CDR3 is CASSLYSNTEAFF. The CDR3 DNA follows: TGTGCCAGCAGTTTATACAGCAACACTGAAGCTTTCTTT.

This chain joins TRBV11-3 and TRBJ2-2, with 8 bases aligning to TRBD2. This CDR3 is 16 amino acids long. From germline, CDR1 is SGHNT and CDR2 YENEEA. V gave up 0 bases and J gave up 4 bases; unmatched junction bases: 4. For the CDR3, the DNA is TGTGCCAGCAGCTTAGACAGCGGGAGCCTCACCGGGGAGCTGTTTTTT. Its protein product is CASSLDSGSLTGELFF.

This rearrangement joins TRBV19 to TRBJ2-7, with TRBD2 matching over 10 bases. Germline-derived CDR1 and CDR2 are LNHDA and SQIVND (reference sequence). Trimming cost V 8 bases and J 3 bases; bases outside gene matches: 13. The CDR3 is 16 residues long. CDR3 region: CASSPLAGEGNYEQYF. DNA for the CDR3: TGTGCCAGTTCCCCCCTAGCGGGGGAAGGGAACTACGAGCAGTACTTC.

J is TRBJ1-4 and V is TRBV19, with D unclear. CDR1 is LNHDA and CDR2 is SQIVND in the germline V gene (reference sequence). The CDR3 loop spans 11 amino acids. Trimming removed 7 bases from V and 12 bases from J, with 12 bases in between. The CDR3 protein is CASTHRRELFF. As DNA, the CDR3 is TGTGCCAGTACCCATCGGAGGGAACTGTTTTTT.

J is TRBJ1-3 and V is TRBV5-6; 7 nucleotides agree with TRBD1. There are 14 residues in the CDR3. V gave up 5 bases and J gave up 3 bases; unmatched junction bases: 5. The V gene's germline CDR1 is SGHDT and CDR2 YYEEEE. The DNA for the CDR3 is TGTGCCAGCAGAAGGGGGCTAAGTGGAAACACCATATATTTT. It yields the protein CASRRGLSGNTIYF.

This chain uses TRBV2 with TRBJ1-4; no definite D call. The CDR3 runs 14 residues. Germline CDR1 SNHLY, CDR2 FYNNEI. Trimming removed 2 bases from V and 6 bases from J, with 10 bases in between. The chain's CDR3 is CASSEWVVDEKLFF. Written as DNA, the CDR3 is TGTGCCAGCAGTGAATGGGTCGTGGATGAAAAACTGTTTTTT.

This rearrangement joins TRBV5-4 to TRBJ2-7, with D perhaps TRBD1 (6 bases). This CDR3 is built from 15 residues. Germline CDR1 is SGHNT and CDR2 is YYREEE (reference sequence). The V end lost 6 bases, the J end lost 0 bases, and 16 bases lay between the germline ends. The CDR3 reads CASKVDRLSSYEQYF. The CDR3 nucleotides read TGTGCCAGCAAAGTCGACAGGTTAAGCTCCTACGAGCAGTACTTC.

This clone came up once. The V and J genes are TRBV5-1 and TRBJ2-2, with 9 nucleotides matching TRBD2. Per the germline V gene, CDR1 is SGHRS and CDR2 is YFSETQ. Trimming took 0 bases from V and 4 from J; bases not matched to a gene: 4. The CDR3 is 16 residues long. CDR3 residues: CASSLVVAGATGELFF. Written as DNA, the CDR3 is TGCGCCAGCAGCTTGGTCGTAGCGGGGGCCACCGGGGAGCTGTTTTTT.

The chain uses TRBV4-2 and TRBJ2-1; the match to TRBD2 covers 9 bases. Germline V gene lookup returns CDR1 LGHNA and CDR2 YNFKEQ. The length of the CDR3 is 17 residues. The V segment lost 3 bases and the J segment 5 bases; nucleotides outside the gene matches: 11. In DNA, the CDR3 is TGTGCCAGCAGCCAGGGTTTAGGGACTAGCAGGGACAATGAGCAGTTCTTC. As protein: CASSQGLGTSRDNEQFF.

The gene calls are TRBV6-5 and TRBJ1-2; TRBD1 might be the D (5 bases). Germline V gene lookup returns CDR1 MNHEY and CDR2 SVGAGI. The CDR3 runs to 14 residues. Deletions cut 5 bases from V and 8 bases from J, with 18 bases between. CDR3 in amino acids: CASSPMGPRRGYTF. DNA for the CDR3: TGTGCCAGCAGTCCGATGGGGCCAAGGAGGGGCTACACCTTC.

V usage is TRBV28 and J usage is TRBJ2-7; possible D gene TRBD1, 6 bases. Per the germline V gene, CDR1 is MDHEN and CDR2 is SYDVKM. This CDR3 region has 13 residues. Trimming took off 8 bases at V and 6 bases at J, with 17 bases between the two ends. CDR3 protein: CASGLSQGFEQYF. CDR3 DNA: TGTGCCAGCGGGTTATCACAGGGTTTCGAGCAGTACTTC.

The chain combines TRBV5-1 with TRBJ1-2; D ambiguous. V was cut by 0 bases and J by 0 bases, with 6 bases left in between. Germline lookup yields CDR1 SGHRS and CDR2 YFSETQ. The CDR3 has 14 amino acids. The CDR3 coding sequence is TGCGCCAGCAGCTTGGGGGCAGCTAACTATGGCTACACCTTC. Protein sequence: CASSLGAANYGYTF.

This clone is a singleton in its sample. The V call is TRBV5-1, the J call TRBJ2-7, with TRBD1 matching over 8 bases. The CDR3 runs 15 residues. Germline CDR1 and CDR2: SGHRS and YFSETQ. V lost 2 bases to trimming and J lost 4 bases; unmatched junction nucleotides: 8. The CDR3 coding sequence is TGCGCCAGCAGCTTATCCGGACAGGGAAGATACGAGCAGTACTTC. Translation gives CASSLSGQGRYEQYF.

This chain uses TRBV30 with TRBJ2-3, with a weak D call TRBD2 (6 bases). The germline V gene encodes CDR1 GTSNPN and CDR2 SVGIG (reference sequence). V gave up 2 bases and J gave up 0 bases, with 9 bases separating them. The CDR3 consists of 14 residues. In DNA form, the CDR3 reads TGTGCCTGGAGTCCGGGACTTAGCACAGATACGCAGTATTTT. Translation gives CAWSPGLSTDTQYF.

V and J are TRBV9 and TRBJ2-4; the match to TRBD1 covers 8 bases. Trimming cost V 3 bases and J 0 bases; bases outside gene matches: 5. CDR1 is SGDLS, CDR2 YYNGEE, per germline. This CDR3 region has 16 residues. The CDR3 coding sequence is TGTGCCAGCAGCGCCACAGGGGGTCTAGCCAAAAACATTCAGTACTTC. Translation: CASSATGGLAKNIQYF.

The chain links TRBV14 to TRBJ1-4; D unclear. The CDR3 extends over 12 amino acids. Trimming pared 4 bases from V and 8 bases from J, leaving 8 bases between. Germline-derived CDR1 and CDR2 are SGHDN and FVKESK. CDR3 protein: CASSRMEEKLFF. The CDR3 DNA is TGTGCCAGCAGCCGTATGGAGGAAAAACTGTTTTTT.

With respect to this clone: Mismatch with germline at one junction end may stem from a read error. This rearrangement joins TRBV7-9 to TRBJ1-1, with unresolved D. The CDR3 spans 15 residues. The V gene's germline CDR1 is SEHNR and CDR2 FQNEAQ (reference sequence). CDR3 in amino acids: CASSPLRGTEAWSIF. CDR3 DNA sequence: TGTGCCAGCAGTCCGTTACGGGGTACTGAAGCTTGGTCGATCTTT.

This chain joins TRBV10-1 and TRBJ2-2, with D unresolved. V was pared by 6 bases and J by 5 bases, with 22 bases between. The germline V gene has CDR1 WNHNN and CDR2 SYGVQD (reference sequence). CDR3 length: 17 residues. The CDR3 coding sequence is TGCGCCAGCAGGGTCGTGGTAAATGAGACGGTAACCGGGGAGCTGTTTTTT. Translated: CASRVVVNETVTGELFF.

The genes are TRBV4-2 and TRBJ1-2, with D hard to call. The CDR3 is 13 amino acids. Germline assignment: CDR1 LGHNA and CDR2 YNFKEQ. The ends were cut back, 4 bases at V and 5 bases at J, with 11 bases in the middle. CDR3 coding DNA: TGTGCCAGCAGCCCGCCACGTGGGTATGGCTACACCTTC. Its protein product is CASSPPRGYGYTF.

J is TRBJ1-2 and V is TRBV13; TRBD1 matches at 9 bases. The V gene end was trimmed by 4 bases and the J gene end by 3 bases; junction bases not matched to a gene: 3. Germline loops: CDR1 PRHDT, CDR2 FYEKMQ (reference sequence). This CDR3 contains 14 residues. The CDR3 DNA follows: TGTGCCAGCAGCTCCCGGGACAGGGACTATGGCTACACCTTC. This translates into CASSSRDRDYGYTF. The entire variable domain, with the rest obtained from reference TRBV13 and TRBJ1-2, is as follows: AAGVIQSPRHLIKEKRETATLKCYPIPRHDTVYWYQQGPGQDPQFLISFYEKMQSDKGSIPDRFSAQQFSDYHSELNMSSLELGDSALYFCASSSRDRDYGYTFGSGTRLTVV.

The chain uses TRBV27 and TRBJ2-3, with 8 bases matching TRBD2. From germline, CDR1 is MNHEY and CDR2 SMNVEV (reference sequence). Germline trimming cut 6 bases from V and 0 bases from J; bases unmatched to any gene: 11. The CDR3 has 17 amino acids. CDR3 nucleotides: TGTGCCAGCAGCTCCCCCTCGGAGCGGGGGAGCACAGATACGCAGTATTTT. This codes for CASSSPSERGSTDTQYF.